Presented here are 17 T cell receptor beta chains from one specimen sequenced in a study of PD-L1 blockade in urothelial cancer. Indicated time point: pretreatment peripheral blood. Only in-frame clones appear in the TCRdb table, and some are missing; sequencing was by immunoSEQ multiplex PCR. The sample includes 85,000 to 90,000 clones, over 75% of them seen just once. The sequencing here drew on PBMCs, taken around atezolizumab (anti-PD-L1) treatment. The receptors were gathered from a man in his sixties with urothelial cancer.

V gene TRBV4-3 combines with J gene TRBJ2-2; unclear D gene. CDR3 length equals 16 residues. The V gene's germline CDR1 is LGHNA and CDR2 YSLEER. Trimming stripped 3 bases from V and 1 base from J, with 12 bases between. The CDR3 region has the DNA TGCGCCAGCAGCCATTCGGCGGAGCGGAACACCGGGGAGCTGTTTTTT. This gives the protein CASSHSAERNTGELFF.

The V and J genes are TRBV10-3 and TRBJ2-6; the D gene is possibly TRBD1 (5 bases). This CDR3 is 19 amino acids long. Germline CDR1 and CDR2: ENHRY and SYGVKD. Trimming left V 10 bases short and J 0 bases short, with 25 bases between. CDR3 region: CATGDFRRQTSSGANVLTF. The CDR3 region has the DNA TGTGCCACCGGCGATTTCAGGCGACAGACGAGCTCTGGGGCCAACGTCCTGACTTTC.

The chain has TRBV29-1 and TRBJ2-3; 8 bases align to TRBD2. Per the germline V gene, CDR1 is SQVTM and CDR2 is ANQGSEA. J gave up 2 bases and V 7 bases, and 8 bases lay outside the gene matches. This CDR3 contains 14 residues. CDR3: CSAEGGGYTDTQYF. As DNA, the CDR3 is TGCAGCGCAGAGGGCGGGGGGTACACAGATACGCAGTATTTT.

J is TRBJ1-1 and V is TRBV7-2; unclear D gene. Germline CDR1 reads SGHTA; CDR2 reads FQGNSA. The ends were cut back, 6 bases at V and 1 base at J, with 12 bases in the middle. CDR3 length: 14 residues. CDR3 bases: TGTGCCAGCAGTTCTAGGGCGGGGAACACTGAAGCTTTCTTT. Amino acid sequence: CASSSRAGNTEAFF.

This chain joins TRBV7-9 and TRBJ1-2; TRBD1 agrees at 7 bases. The CDR3 spans 14 residues. J was trimmed by 4 bases and V by 6 bases; bases with no gene match: 8. The germline V gene has CDR1 SEHNR and CDR2 FQNEAQ (reference sequence). CDR3: CASRPDRVGYGYTF. Here the CDR3 DNA reads TGTGCCAGCAGACCCGACAGGGTGGGCTATGGCTACACCTTC.

This chain uses TRBV6-5 with TRBJ2-7, with D tentatively TRBD1 (6 bases). The CDR3 has 14 residues. V lost 0 bases and J 3 bases, leaving 9 bases between the germline ends. Germline CDR1 and CDR2: MNHEY and SVGAGI. The DNA for the CDR3 is TGTGCCAGCAGTTACTCCAGGGGATTCTACGAGCAGTACTTC. It is translated as CASSYSRGFYEQYF.

V is TRBV5-4 and J is TRBJ2-2; TRBD2 might be the D (6 bases). From germline, CDR1 is SGHNT and CDR2 YYREEE (reference sequence). The CDR3 spans 15 residues. Trimming removed 0 bases from V and 3 bases from J, with 9 bases in between. CDR3 loop: CASSLEGRYTGELFF. In nucleotides, the CDR3 is TGTGCCAGCAGCTTGGAGGGGAGGTACACCGGGGAGCTGTTTTTT. Supplemented by reference TRBV5-4 and TRBJ2-2, the full variable domain reads ETGVTQSPTHLIKTRGQQVTLRCSSQSGHNTVSWYQQALGQGPQFIFQYYREEENGRGNFPPRFSGLQFPNYSSELNVNALELDDSALYLCASSLEGRYTGELFFGEGSRLTVL.

V usage is TRBV5-1 and J usage is TRBJ1-1; D gene unclear. Trimming left V 0 bases short and J 1 base short, with 13 bases between. The CDR3 covers 16 residues. Per germline, CDR1 SGHRS and CDR2 YFSETQ. For the CDR3, the DNA is TGCGCCAGCAGCTTGGTTACCCCGGCGGGGAACACTGAAGCTTTCTTT. Protein: CASSLVTPAGNTEAFF.

The V call is TRBV27, the J call TRBJ2-5; 12 bases are shared with TRBD2. The CDR3 contains 17 residues. J gave up 5 bases and V 0 bases, and 7 bases lay outside the gene matches. CDR1 is MNHEY, CDR2 SMNVEV, per germline (reference sequence). Here the CDR3 DNA reads TGTGCCAGCAGTTTATCGTTCCTAGCGGGAGGGCCGGAGACCCAGTACTTC. This translates into CASSLSFLAGGPETQYF.

The chain has TRBV5-6 and TRBJ1-2; the D is unclear. The V gene's germline CDR1 is SGHDT and CDR2 YYEEEE. The CDR3 extends over 12 amino acids. V lost 5 bases and J lost 5, with 10 bases in between. The CDR3 DNA is TGTGCCAGCAGACGCCCGGGGTATGGCTACACCTTC. Translated: CASRRPGYGYTF. Based on the CDR3 plus reference TRBV5-6 and TRBJ1-2, the full variable domain is DAGVTQSPTHLIKTRGQQVTLRCSPKSGHDTVSWYQQALGQGPQFIFQYYEEEERQRGNFPDRFSGHQFPNYSSELNVNALLLGDSALYLCASRRPGYGYTFGSGTRLTVV.

The chain employs TRBV6-4 and TRBJ1-1, with 10 bases that match TRBD1. The length of the CDR3 is 16 residues. The germline V gene has CDR1 MRHNA and CDR2 SNTAGT. With 2 bases clipped from V and 3 bases from J, the junction kept 6 bases outside the gene matches. The CDR3 sequence is CASSDKWTGGDTEAFF. Written as DNA, the CDR3 is TGTGCCAGCAGTGACAAATGGACAGGGGGTGACACTGAAGCTTTCTTT.

V and J are TRBV2 and TRBJ1-1, with a possible D match to TRBD1 (5 bases). CDR3 size: 13 residues. The germline V gene has CDR1 SNHLY and CDR2 FYNNEI. V was clipped by 10 bases and J by 0 bases, with 12 bases between them. The CDR3 is CATAGQMNTEAFF. CDR3 in DNA: TGTGCCACCGCGGGGCAGATGAACACTGAAGCTTTCTTT.

This chain connects TRBV29-1 to TRBJ2-5; D may be TRBD2 (6 bases). This CDR3 has 14 amino acids. Trimming removed 3 bases from V and 5 bases from J, with 16 bases in between. Germline assignment: CDR1 SQVTM and CDR2 ANQGSEA. In DNA form, the CDR3 reads TGCAGCGTTGACTCCCTCGGGGGTGGGGAGACCCAGTACTTC. Its translation is CSVDSLGGGETQYF. Supplemented by reference TRBV29-1 and TRBJ2-5, the full variable domain reads SAVISQKPSRDICQRGTSLTIQCQVDSQVTMMFWYRQQPGQSLTLIATANQGSEATYESGFVIDKFPISRPNLTFSTLTVSNMSPEDSSIYLCSVDSLGGGETQYFGPGTRLLVL.

This clone turned up a few times. The V call is TRBV11-2, the J call TRBJ2-1; 8 bases map to TRBD1. Germline CDR1 is SGHAT and CDR2 is FQNNGV. The CDR3 is made up of 15 amino acids. V dropped 4 bases and J dropped 4; count of bases not matched to a gene: 6. The CDR3 is CASSSGTGFYNEQFF. CDR3 coding DNA: TGTGCCAGCAGCTCCGGGACAGGTTTTTACAATGAGCAGTTCTTC.

This rearrangement joins TRBV30 to TRBJ2-1; TRBD2 agrees at 8 bases. The junction had 7 bases not matched to a gene; V was cut back by 5 bases and J by 10 bases. CDR3 length: 12 amino acids. CDR1 and CDR2 (germline): GTSNPN, SVGIG (reference sequence). DNA for the CDR3: TGTGCCTGGGAGCGGGGGTCCCGGGAGCAGTTCTTC. The encoded protein is CAWERGSREQFF. Using reference TRBV30 and TRBJ2-1 for the parts outside the CDR3, the full variable domain is SQTIHQWPATLVQPVGSPLSLECTVEGTSNPNLYWYRQAAGRGLQLLFYSVGIGQISSEVPQNLSASRPQDRQFILSSKKLLLSDSGFYLCAWERGSREQFFGPGTRLTVL.

The V and J genes are TRBV5-6 and TRBJ1-5; a weak D match, TRBD1 (5 bases). The CDR3 totals 13 residues. The V and J ends lost 2 bases and 4 bases respectively, with 7 bases between them. The germline V gene has CDR1 SGHDT and CDR2 YYEEEE. The CDR3 protein is CASSFGGNQPQHF. CDR3 sequence (DNA): TGTGCCAGCAGCTTCGGGGGGAATCAGCCCCAGCATTTT.

The rearrangement uses TRBV14 and TRBJ1-1, with TRBD1 matching 9 bases. The germline CDR1 and CDR2 sequences are SGHDN and FVKESK. Trimming cost V 0 bases and J 10 bases; bases outside gene matches: 3. CDR3 length equals 13 residues. CDR3 amino acids: CASSQDRGQGAFF. The CDR3 DNA sequence: TGTGCCAGCAGCCAAGATAGGGGACAGGGAGCTTTCTTT.